This entry concerns a single T cell receptor (beta chain). There is no known antigen for this receptor. No base quality values were provided; no much bigger clone lies one nucleotide off. The CDR3 regions of human TCRbeta chains were analyzed by immunosequencing. On the study's bioinformatics: Repertoire TCRs were checked for matches against a reference library of SARS-CoV-2-specific TCRs that had been generated using the MIRA antigen-specificity platform. Breadth meant the fraction of unique TCRs that were SARS-CoV-2-associated, whereas depth meant the fraction of total T cells that were SARS-CoV-2-associated. Each spike-specific TCR was assigned to its reactive spike region and to a CD4 or CD8 class using the MIRA data. Log10-transformed breadth and depth values were compared by one-way ANOVA with Sidak's multiple comparisons tests. TCRdb mirrors the immuneACCESS table, restricted to in-frame sequences. Some clones are absent from its copies; in checked studies, under half trace to an unresolved V gene, and the reason for the others is unknown. V and J calls and clone size come straight from that table; D and trimming were deduced from the DNA. In this sample the table shows 100,000 or so clones, 84% of which occur a single time. The leading ten clones occupy approximately 15% of the sample.

These data belong to a study of T cell responses to AZD1222 COVID-19 vaccine (dated by TCRdb to about 2021). Background on the whole study: AZD1222 recipients with second doses at about 4 weeks or about 12 weeks were pooled, because spike-specific TCR depth and breadth did not differ between schedules. A total of 240 or so trial participants underwent TCR sequencing, of whom 200 to 220 had received two doses of AZD1222 and 26 had received two doses of the MenACWY control vaccine. Trial participants were enrolled by age into subgroups of 18-55, 56-69 and 70-plus years, and 148, 28 and 57 TCR-sequenced participants, respectively, were included in these subgroups.

The sample's time point label is to be understood as: baseline before first vaccination. Samples from vaccinated people were obtained from the UK trials COV001 and COV002, which included a single-blind randomized controlled phase 2/3 trial of AZD1222 (ChAdOx1 nCoV-19) in healthy adults. For TCRbeta chain sequencing, PBMC samples were collected from trial participants at day 0 and at day 28 after the second dose. Overall study outcomes, separate from this receptor: No day 14 peak-response samples were available, so repertoires were characterized only after the peak T cell response. The 56-69-year group was small, and its depth increase did not reach significance, likely because of low power. Only a handful of AZD1222 recipients were SARS-CoV-2 seropositive at baseline, limiting conclusions about previously exposed vaccinees. Spike-specific TCR breadth and depth rose significantly after two AZD1222 doses compared with day 0 and with MenACWY recipients. CD4 TCRs associated with the vaccine covered the entire spike protein, and the dominant responses were in regions 160-218 and 743-854. Participants were mostly white British and included more females than males, and it was suggested by the authors that clonal diversity may have been underestimated. Reportedly, close to half of the unique spike-specific TCRs recognized epitopes lying outside the regions that are mutated in the B.1.351 and B.1.1.7 variants.

The sample consisted of peripheral blood, taken on day 0 of AZD1222 vaccination. The origin of this receptor is an adult in good health.

The CDR3 protein is CASSLGPGGNTIYF. At the DNA level, the sequence is TGTGCCAGCAGCCTGGGGCCGGGAGGAAACACCATATATTTT. The chain is encoded by TRBV7-9 joined to TRBJ1-3; TRBD1 is perhaps the D gene, given 5 matching bases. The germline V gene encodes CDR1 SEHNR and CDR2 FQNEAQ (reference sequence). V loses 5 bases, J loses 4 bases, and the germline ends lie 12 bases apart. From the cysteine up to the phenylalanine, the CDR3 has a length of 14 residues. Left in the record is the CDR3 DNA by itself, 42 bases read in frame from the first base.